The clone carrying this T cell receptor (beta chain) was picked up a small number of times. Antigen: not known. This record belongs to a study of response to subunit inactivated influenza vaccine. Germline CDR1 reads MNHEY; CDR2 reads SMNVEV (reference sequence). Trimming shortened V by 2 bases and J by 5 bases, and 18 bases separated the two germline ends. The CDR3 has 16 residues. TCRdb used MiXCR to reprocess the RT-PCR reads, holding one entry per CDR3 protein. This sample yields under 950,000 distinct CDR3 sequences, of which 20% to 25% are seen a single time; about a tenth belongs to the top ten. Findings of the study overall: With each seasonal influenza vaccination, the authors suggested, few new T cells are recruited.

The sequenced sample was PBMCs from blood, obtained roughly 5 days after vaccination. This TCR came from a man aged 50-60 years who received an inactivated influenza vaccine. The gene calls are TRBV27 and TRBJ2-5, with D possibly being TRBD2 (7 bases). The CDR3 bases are TGTGCCAGCAGTTTAGGTGTTGGGGGGGCGCAGGAGACCCAGTACTTC. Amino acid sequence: CASSLGVGGAQETQYF.